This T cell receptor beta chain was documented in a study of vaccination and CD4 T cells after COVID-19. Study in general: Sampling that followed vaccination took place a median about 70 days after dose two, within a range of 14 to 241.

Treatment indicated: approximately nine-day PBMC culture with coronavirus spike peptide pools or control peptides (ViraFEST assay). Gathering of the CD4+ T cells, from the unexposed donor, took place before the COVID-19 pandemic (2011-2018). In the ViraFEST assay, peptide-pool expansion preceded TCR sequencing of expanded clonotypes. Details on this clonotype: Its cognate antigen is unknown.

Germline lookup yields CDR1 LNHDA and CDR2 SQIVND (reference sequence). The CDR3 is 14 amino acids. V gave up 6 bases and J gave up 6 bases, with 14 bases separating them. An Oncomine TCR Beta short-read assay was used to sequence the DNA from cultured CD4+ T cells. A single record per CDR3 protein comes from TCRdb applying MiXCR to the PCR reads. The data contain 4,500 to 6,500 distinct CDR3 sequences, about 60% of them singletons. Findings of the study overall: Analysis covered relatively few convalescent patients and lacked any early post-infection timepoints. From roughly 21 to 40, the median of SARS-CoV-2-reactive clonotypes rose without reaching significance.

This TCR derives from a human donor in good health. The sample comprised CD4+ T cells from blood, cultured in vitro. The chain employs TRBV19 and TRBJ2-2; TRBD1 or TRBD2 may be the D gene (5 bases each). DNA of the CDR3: TGTGCCAGTAGGGGGGTGATTGGCGCCGGGGAGCTGTTTTTT. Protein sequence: CASRGVIGAGELFF.